These 17 T cell receptor beta chains originate from one sample sequenced in a study of cytomegalovirus exposure and HLA in healthy donors. With 60 Vbeta and 13 Jbeta primers, the PCR was carried out. The table came from immunoSEQ multiplex PCR; TCRdb's copy has only in-frame clones and leaves some out. The table has 55,000 to 80,000 clones, roughly 80% seen once. Input material: PBMCs. All receptors derive from a woman in her 30s in good health and CMV-seronegative.

The J gene is TRBJ2-7, the V gene TRBV19, with 12 bases lining up with TRBD2. J lost 4 bases, V lost 5 bases, and 3 bases had no gene match. The CDR3 loop spans 14 amino acids. CDR1 is LNHDA, CDR2 SQIVND, per germline (reference sequence). CDR3 sequence reads: CASSLGTSGYEQYF. CDR3 sequence (DNA): TGTGCCAGTAGTCTGGGGACTAGCGGGTACGAGCAGTACTTC.

The chain recombines TRBV7-2 with TRBJ2-1; D might be TRBD2 (6 bases). The V and J ends lost 4 bases and 0 bases respectively, with 10 bases between them. There are 15 residues in the CDR3. Germline-derived CDR1 and CDR2 are SGHTA and FQGNSA. DNA of the CDR3: TGTGCCAGCAGCTGGGGGGTGAGCTCCTACAATGAGCAGTTCTTC. This gives the protein CASSWGVSSYNEQFF.

V gene TRBV7-8 combines with J gene TRBJ2-6; D is possibly TRBD1 (5 bases). This CDR3 region has 18 residues. V was clipped by 1 base and J by 0 bases, with 13 bases between them. Germline loops: CDR1 SGHVS, CDR2 FQNEAQ. CDR3 loop: CASSLGMQGSSGANVLTF. The CDR3 coding sequence is TGTGCCAGCAGCTTAGGGATGCAGGGTAGCTCTGGGGCCAACGTCCTGACTTTC.

A note on this clone: A junction end diverges from the germline sequence, so it may reflect a read error. The chain employs TRBV7-9 and TRBJ2-1; 8 bases line up with TRBD2. In germline, CDR1 is SEHNR, CDR2 FQNEAQ (reference sequence). The CDR3 consists of 15 residues. CDR3 DNA: TGTTCCAGCAGGCTCGGGACTAGGAATTCGGATGAGCAGTTCTTC. Amino acid sequence: CSSRLGTRNSDEQFF.

The chain recombines TRBV7-2 with TRBJ2-2; D possibly corresponds to TRBD1 (6 bases). This CDR3 is built from 14 residues. V was clipped by 5 bases and J by 3 bases, with 10 bases between them. Germline CDR1 SGHTA, CDR2 FQGNSA. CDR3 coding DNA: TGTGCCAGCAGCCCGGACAGTTACACCGGGGAGCTGTTTTTT. Protein sequence: CASSPDSYTGELFF.

The chain links TRBV18 to TRBJ2-5; 11 positions match TRBD2. Germline trimming cut 1 base from V and 5 bases from J; bases unmatched to any gene: 6. Germline V gene data show CDR1 as KGHSH and CDR2 as LQKENI. The CDR3 totals 16 residues. Here the CDR3 DNA reads TGTGCCAGCTCACCACGGACTAGCGGGCGGGGTGAGACCCAGTACTTC. This codes for CASSPRTSGRGETQYF.

This clone was seen a handful of times. CDR3 sequence reads: CASSYGTSGVYNEQFF. As DNA, the CDR3 is TGTGCCAGCAGTTACGGGACTAGCGGGGTCTACAATGAGCAGTTCTTC. The gene calls are TRBV6-6 and TRBJ2-1; 13 nucleotides match TRBD2. The CDR3 covers 16 residues. The germline V gene encodes CDR1 MNHNY and CDR2 SVGAGI (reference sequence). With V trimmed by 2 bases and J by 3 bases, 1 base remained unmatched.

The rearrangement links TRBV10-3 to TRBJ2-7; no reliable D call. The V and J ends lost 5 bases and 2 bases respectively, with 7 bases between them. Germline V lookup: CDR1 ENHRY, CDR2 SYGVKD. The CDR3 runs to 12 residues. DNA for the CDR3: TGTGCCATCAGTACACAAGCCTACGAGCAGTACTTC. It translates to CAISTQAYEQYF.

V usage is TRBV6-5 and J usage is TRBJ2-7; 13 nucleotides match TRBD2. Germline V gene data show CDR1 as MNHEY and CDR2 as SVGAGI. V gave up 5 bases and J gave up 2 bases; unmatched junction bases: 0. This CDR3 is built from 14 residues. This CDR3 reads CASSTSGGAYEQYF. CDR3 DNA sequence: TGTGCCAGCAGTACTAGCGGGGGGGCCTACGAGCAGTACTTC.

The CDR3 protein is CASSHGTVINYGYTF. CDR3 DNA: TGTGCCAGCAGCCACGGGACAGTCATTAACTATGGCTACACCTTC. The chain carries TRBV14 and TRBJ1-2, with 7 bases matching TRBD1. Germline CDR1 reads SGHDN; CDR2 reads FVKESK. The CDR3 loop spans 15 amino acids. V dropped 3 bases and J dropped 1; count of bases not matched to a gene: 5.

The rearrangement joins TRBV27 to TRBJ2-1; 10 nucleotides line up with TRBD2. Germline values: CDR1 MNHEY, CDR2 SMNVEV (reference sequence). The junction had 4 bases not matched to a gene; V was cut back by 5 bases and J by 6 bases. CDR3 size: 14 residues. The CDR3 sequence is CASSLGLAVNEQFF. The CDR3 DNA follows: TGTGCCAGCAGTCTCGGACTAGCGGTCAATGAGCAGTTCTTC.

The chain carries TRBV2 and TRBJ2-2, with TRBD2 identical over 11 bases. CDR1 and CDR2 (germline): SNHLY, FYNNEI. The V and J ends lost 5 bases and 4 bases, in that order; junction bases with no gene match: 9. The CDR3 runs 17 residues. The CDR3 DNA follows: TGTGCCAGCAGTAAACTTAGCGGGGGGGCCGCCACCGGGGAGCTGTTTTTT. This gives the protein CASSKLSGGAATGELFF.

The genes are TRBV10-1 and TRBJ2-3; D may be TRBD1 (5 bases). V was clipped by 0 bases and J by 1 base, with 5 bases between them. The CDR3 sequence is 14 residues long. Per germline, CDR1 WNHNN and CDR2 SYGVQD (reference sequence). CDR3 protein: CASSESRGTDTQYF. For the CDR3, the DNA is TGCGCCAGCAGTGAGTCCAGGGGCACAGATACGCAGTATTTT.

The CDR3 bases are TGTGCCAGCTCACCATTGACCGGGGGGCTCCAAGAGACCCAGTACTTC. Protein: CASSPLTGGLQETQYF. The chain joins TRBV18 to TRBJ2-5, with a possible D match to TRBD2 (7 bases). Per the germline V gene, CDR1 is KGHSH and CDR2 is LQKENI. Trimming left V 2 bases short and J 1 base short, with 14 bases between. The CDR3 has 16 residues.

The chain carries TRBV11-3 and TRBJ2-1; 9 nucleotides line up with TRBD2. Trimming at V came to 1 base and at J to 4 bases, leaving 2 bases not matched to a gene. Germline loops: CDR1 SGHNT, CDR2 YENEEA. This CDR3 contains 15 residues. The CDR3 sequence: CASSLVLAGYNEQFF. DNA of the CDR3: TGTGCCAGCAGCTTAGTCCTAGCGGGATACAATGAGCAGTTCTTC.

J is TRBJ2-3 and V is TRBV5-4; D is perhaps TRBD2 (7 bases). This CDR3 contains 17 residues. V was cut by 5 bases and J by 5 bases, with 24 bases left in between. The V gene's germline CDR1 is SGHNT and CDR2 YYREEE (reference sequence). The CDR3 region has the DNA TGTGCCAGCAGTCCCCGATCCGGGGGGCGATATGAAGATACGCAGTATTTT. Protein sequence: CASSPRSGGRYEDTQYF.

This sequence joins TRBV28 and TRBJ1-2, with D uncertain. V lost 5 bases, J lost 5 bases, and 9 bases lay in between. Germline-derived CDR1 and CDR2 are MDHEN and SYDVKM. The CDR3 totals 12 residues. CDR3 sequence (DNA): TGTGCCAGCAGTCCCTCCTCGTATGGCTACACCTTC. The encoded protein is CASSPSSYGYTF.